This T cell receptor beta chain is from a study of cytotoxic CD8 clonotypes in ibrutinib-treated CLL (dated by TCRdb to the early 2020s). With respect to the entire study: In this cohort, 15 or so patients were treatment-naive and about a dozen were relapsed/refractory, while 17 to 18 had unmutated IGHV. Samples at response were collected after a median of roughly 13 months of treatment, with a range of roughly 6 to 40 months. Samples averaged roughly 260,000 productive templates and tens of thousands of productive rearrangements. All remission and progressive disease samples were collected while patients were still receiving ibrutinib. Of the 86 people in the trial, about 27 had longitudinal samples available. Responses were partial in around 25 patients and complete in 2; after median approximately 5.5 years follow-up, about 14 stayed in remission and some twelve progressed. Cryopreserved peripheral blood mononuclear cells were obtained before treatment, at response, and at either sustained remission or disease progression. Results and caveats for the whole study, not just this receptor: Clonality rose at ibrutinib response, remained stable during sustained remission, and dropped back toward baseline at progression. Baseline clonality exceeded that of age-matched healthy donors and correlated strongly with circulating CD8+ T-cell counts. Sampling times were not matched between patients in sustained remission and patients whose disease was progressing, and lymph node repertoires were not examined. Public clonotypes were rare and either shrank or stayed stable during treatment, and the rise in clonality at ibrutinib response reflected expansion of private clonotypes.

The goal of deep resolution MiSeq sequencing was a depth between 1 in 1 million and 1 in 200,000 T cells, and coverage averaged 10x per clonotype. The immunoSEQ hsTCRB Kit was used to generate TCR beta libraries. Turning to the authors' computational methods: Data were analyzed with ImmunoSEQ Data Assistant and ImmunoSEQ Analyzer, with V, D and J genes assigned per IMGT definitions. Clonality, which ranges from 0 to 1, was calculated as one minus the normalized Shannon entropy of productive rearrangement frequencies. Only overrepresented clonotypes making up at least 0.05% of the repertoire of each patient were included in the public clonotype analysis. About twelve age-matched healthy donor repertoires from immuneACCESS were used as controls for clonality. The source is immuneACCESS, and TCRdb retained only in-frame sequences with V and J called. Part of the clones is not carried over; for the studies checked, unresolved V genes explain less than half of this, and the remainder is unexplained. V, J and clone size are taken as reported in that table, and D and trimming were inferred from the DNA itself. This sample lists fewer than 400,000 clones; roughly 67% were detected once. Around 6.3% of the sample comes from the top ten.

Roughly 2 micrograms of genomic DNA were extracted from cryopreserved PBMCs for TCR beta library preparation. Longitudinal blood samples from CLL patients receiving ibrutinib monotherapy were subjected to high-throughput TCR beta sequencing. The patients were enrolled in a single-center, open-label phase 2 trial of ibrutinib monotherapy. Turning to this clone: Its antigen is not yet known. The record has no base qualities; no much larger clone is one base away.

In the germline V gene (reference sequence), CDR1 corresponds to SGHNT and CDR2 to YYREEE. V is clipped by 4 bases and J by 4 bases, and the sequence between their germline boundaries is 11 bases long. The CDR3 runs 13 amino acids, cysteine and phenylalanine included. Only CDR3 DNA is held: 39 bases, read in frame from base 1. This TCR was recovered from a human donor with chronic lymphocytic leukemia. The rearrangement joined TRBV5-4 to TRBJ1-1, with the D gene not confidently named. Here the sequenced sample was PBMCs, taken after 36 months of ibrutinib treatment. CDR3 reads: CASSAAFGTEAFF. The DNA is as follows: TGTGCCAGCAGCGCGGCTTTTGGCACTGAAGCTTTCTTT.